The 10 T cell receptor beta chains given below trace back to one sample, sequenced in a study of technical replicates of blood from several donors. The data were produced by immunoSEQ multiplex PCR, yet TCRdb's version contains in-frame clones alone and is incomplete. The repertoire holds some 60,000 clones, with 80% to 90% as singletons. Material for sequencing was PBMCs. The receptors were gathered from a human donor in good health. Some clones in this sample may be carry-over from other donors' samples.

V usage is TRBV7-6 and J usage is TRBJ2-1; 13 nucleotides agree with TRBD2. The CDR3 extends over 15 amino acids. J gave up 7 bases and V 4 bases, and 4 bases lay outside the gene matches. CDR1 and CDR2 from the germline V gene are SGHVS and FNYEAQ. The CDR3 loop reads CASSWTSGSGNEQFF. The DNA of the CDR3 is TGTGCCAGCAGCTGGACTAGCGGGAGCGGGAATGAGCAGTTCTTC.

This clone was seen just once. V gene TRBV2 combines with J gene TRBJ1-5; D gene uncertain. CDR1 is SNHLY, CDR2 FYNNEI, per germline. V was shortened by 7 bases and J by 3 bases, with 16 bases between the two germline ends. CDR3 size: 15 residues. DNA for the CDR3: TGTGCCAGCAAAAATCGGGAGTCAGTCAATCAGCCCCAGCATTTT. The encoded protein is CASKNRESVNQPQHF.

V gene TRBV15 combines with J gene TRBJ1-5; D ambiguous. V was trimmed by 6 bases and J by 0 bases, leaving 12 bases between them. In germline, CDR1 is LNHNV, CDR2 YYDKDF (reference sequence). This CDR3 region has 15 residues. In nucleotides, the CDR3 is TGTGCCACCAGGTTGAGTCCTTATAGCAATCAGCCCCAGCATTTT. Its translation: CATRLSPYSNQPQHF.

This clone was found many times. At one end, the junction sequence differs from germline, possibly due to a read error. The chain's CDR3 is CASSQDRTSGVYSEQFF. CDR3 sequence (DNA): TGTGCCAGCAGCCAAGATAGGACTAGCGGGGTGTACAGTGAGCAGTTCTTC. This sequence joins TRBV4-2 and TRBJ2-1; 12 bases match TRBD2. The CDR3 contains 17 residues. CDR1 and CDR2 (germline): LGHNA, YNFKEQ.

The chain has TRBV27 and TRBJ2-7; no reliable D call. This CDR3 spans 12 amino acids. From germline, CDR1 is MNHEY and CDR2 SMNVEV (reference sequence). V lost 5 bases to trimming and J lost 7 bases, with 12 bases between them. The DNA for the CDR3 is TGTGCCAGCAGTCCTCCGATCGGGGAGCAGTACTTC. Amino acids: CASSPPIGEQYF.

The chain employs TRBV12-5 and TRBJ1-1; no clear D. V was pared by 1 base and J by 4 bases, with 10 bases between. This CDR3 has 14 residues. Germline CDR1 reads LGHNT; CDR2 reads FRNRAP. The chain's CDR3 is CASGLALSGTEAFF. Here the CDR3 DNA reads TGTGCTAGTGGTTTGGCCCTGAGTGGCACTGAAGCTTTCTTT.

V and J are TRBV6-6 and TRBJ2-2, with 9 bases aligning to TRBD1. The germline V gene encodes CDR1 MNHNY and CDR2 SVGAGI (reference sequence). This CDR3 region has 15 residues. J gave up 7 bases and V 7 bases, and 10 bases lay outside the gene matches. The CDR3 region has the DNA TGTGCCAGCATCCCTGGGACAGGGATATTCGGGGAGCTGTTTTTT. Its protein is CASIPGTGIFGELFF.

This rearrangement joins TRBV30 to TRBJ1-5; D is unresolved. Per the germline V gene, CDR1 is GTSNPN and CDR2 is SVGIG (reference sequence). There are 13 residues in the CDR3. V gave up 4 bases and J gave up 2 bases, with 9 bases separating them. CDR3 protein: CAWTTGGNQPQHF. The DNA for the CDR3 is TGTGCCTGGACTACCGGGGGCAATCAGCCCCAGCATTTT. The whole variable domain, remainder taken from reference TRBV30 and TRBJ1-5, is SQTIHQWPATLVQPVGSPLSLECTVEGTSNPNLYWYRQAAGRGLQLLFYSVGIGQISSEVPQNLSASRPQDRQFILSSKKLLLSDSGFYLCAWTTGGNQPQHFGDGTRLSIL.

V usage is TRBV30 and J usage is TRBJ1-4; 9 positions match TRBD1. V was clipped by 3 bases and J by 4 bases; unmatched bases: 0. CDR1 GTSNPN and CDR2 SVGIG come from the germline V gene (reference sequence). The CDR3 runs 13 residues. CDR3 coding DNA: TGTGCCTGGAGGGACAGGGGTAATGAAAAACTGTTTTTT. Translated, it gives CAWRDRGNEKLFF. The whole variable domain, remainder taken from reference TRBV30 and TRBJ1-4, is SQTIHQWPATLVQPVGSPLSLECTVEGTSNPNLYWYRQAAGRGLQLLFYSVGIGQISSEVPQNLSASRPQDRQFILSSKKLLLSDSGFYLCAWRDRGNEKLFFGSGTQLSVL.

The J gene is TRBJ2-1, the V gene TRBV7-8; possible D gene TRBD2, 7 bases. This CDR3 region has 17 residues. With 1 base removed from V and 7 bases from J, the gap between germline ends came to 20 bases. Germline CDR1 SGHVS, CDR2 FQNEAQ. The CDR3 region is CASSLGGGQRGKNEQFF. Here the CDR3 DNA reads TGTGCCAGCAGCTTAGGGGGGGGCCAGAGGGGAAAGAATGAGCAGTTCTTC.